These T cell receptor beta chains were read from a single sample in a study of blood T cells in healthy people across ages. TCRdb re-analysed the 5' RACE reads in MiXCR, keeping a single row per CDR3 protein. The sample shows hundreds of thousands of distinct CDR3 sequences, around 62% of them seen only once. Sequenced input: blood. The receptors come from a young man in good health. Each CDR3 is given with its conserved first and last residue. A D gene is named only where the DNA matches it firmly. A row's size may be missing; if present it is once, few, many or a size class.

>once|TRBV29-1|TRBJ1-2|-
CSVEDRSNYGYTF
TGCAGCGTTGAAGATAGGTCTAACTATGGCTACACCTTC
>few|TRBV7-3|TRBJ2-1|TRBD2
CASSPSGAGSYNEQFF
TGTGCCAGCAGCCCCAGCGGGGCGGGGTCCTACAATGAGCAGTTCTTC
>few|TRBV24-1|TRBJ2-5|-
CATSDSLILGETQYF
TGTGCCACCAGTGATTCCCTGATCTTGGGTGAGACCCAGTACTTC
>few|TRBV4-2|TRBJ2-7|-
CASSPLGGSYEQYF
TGTGCCAGCAGTCCCCTAGGTGGGTCCTACGAGCAGTACTTC
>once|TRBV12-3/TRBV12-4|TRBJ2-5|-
CASSPPGRRGEQYF
TGTGCCAGCAGTCCTCCGGGACGAAGAGGAGAGCAGTACTTC
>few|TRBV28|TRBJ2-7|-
CASSPVRDWDEQYF
TGTGCCAGCAGCCCCGTCCGGGATTGGGACGAGCAGTACTTC
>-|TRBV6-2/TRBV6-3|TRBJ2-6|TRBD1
CASSWRTGGLRANVLTF
TGTGCCAGCAGTTGGCGGACAGGGGGTCTTAGGGCCAACGTCCTGACTTTC
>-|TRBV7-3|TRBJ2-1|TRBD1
CASSTGESIYNEQFF
TGTGCCAGCAGTACAGGGGAGTCAATTTACAATGAGCAGTTCTTC
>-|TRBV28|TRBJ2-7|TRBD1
CASSFRLRGLNEQYF
TGTGCCAGCAGTTTCCGATTAAGGGGGCTCAACGAGCAGTACTTC
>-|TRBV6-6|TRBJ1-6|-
CASSYLFNRGLNSPLHF
TGTGCCAGCAGTTATTTGTTTAATCGGGGTCTTAATTCACCCCTCCACTTT
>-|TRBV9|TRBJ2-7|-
CVSSPTGIGGEQYF
TGTGTCAGCAGCCCTACGGGGATTGGTGGCGAGCAGTACTTC
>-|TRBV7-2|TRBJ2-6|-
CASSSIRSVGANVLTF
TGTGCCAGCAGCTCAATCAGGAGTGTTGGGGCCAACGTCCTGACTTTC
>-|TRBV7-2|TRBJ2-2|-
CASKGGANTGELFF
TGTGCCAGCAAGGGCGGGGCGAACACCGGGGAGCTGTTTTTT
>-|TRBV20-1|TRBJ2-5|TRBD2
CSASGGVCETQYF
TGCAGTGCTAGCGGGGGGGTTTGCGAGACCCAGTACTTC
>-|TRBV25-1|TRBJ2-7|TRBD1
CASSDTGTGRDEQYF
TGTGCCAGCAGTGATACCGGGACAGGCAGGGACGAGCAGTACTTC
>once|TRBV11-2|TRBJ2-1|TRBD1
CASSVNRGRDEQFF
TGTGCCAGCAGCGTAAACAGGGGTAGGGATGAGCAGTTCTTC
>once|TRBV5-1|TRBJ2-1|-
CASSWAGGDYNEQFF
TGCGCCAGCAGCTGGGCCGGGGGCGACTACAATGAGCAGTTCTTC
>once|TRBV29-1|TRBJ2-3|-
CSVEEGIVTDTQYF
TGCAGCGTTGAGGAGGGTATAGTGACAGATACGCAGTATTTT
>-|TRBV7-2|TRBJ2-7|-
CASSPTQYHYNEQYF
TGTGCCAGCAGCCCGACGCAATACCATTACAATGAGCAGTACTTC
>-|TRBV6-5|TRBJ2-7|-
CASRSLGAGVLDEQYF
TGTGCCAGCAGGAGCCTGGGGGCGGGGGTCTTGGACGAGCAGTACTTC
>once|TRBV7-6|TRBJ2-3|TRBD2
CASTPRVSGGAGTDTQYF
TGTGCCAGCACCCCGCGAGTTAGCGGGGGAGCCGGGACAGATACGCAGTATTTT
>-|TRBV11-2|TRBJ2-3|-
CASSFRGESKHGTDTQYF
TGTGCCAGCAGCTTCAGGGGGGAATCGAAACATGGCACAGATACGCAGTATTTT
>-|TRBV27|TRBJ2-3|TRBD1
CASRVLDRGSDTQYF
TGTGCCAGCAGGGTCCTTGACAGGGGCTCAGATACGCAGTATTTT
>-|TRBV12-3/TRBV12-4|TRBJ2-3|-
CASSMVPVSTDTQYF
TGTGCCAGCAGTATGGTCCCGGTGAGCACAGATACGCAGTATTTT
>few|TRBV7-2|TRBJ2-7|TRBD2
CASSLGSSGVNEQYF
TGTGCCAGCAGCCTAGGGTCTAGCGGGGTCAACGAGCAGTACTTC
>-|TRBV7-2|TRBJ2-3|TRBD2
CASSPRVTSYADTQYF
TGTGCCAGCAGCCCGAGAGTGACTAGCTATGCAGATACGCAGTATTTT
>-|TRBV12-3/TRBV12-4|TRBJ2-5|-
CASRLTEETQYF
TGTGCCAGCAGGTTGACGGAAGAGACCCAGTACTTC
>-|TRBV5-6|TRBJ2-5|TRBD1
CASRWDRAGEQYF
TGTGCCAGCAGATGGGACAGGGCAGGGGAGCAGTACTTC
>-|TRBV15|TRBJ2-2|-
CATSVPGQHTGELFF
TGTGCCACCAGCGTTCCGGGACAACACACCGGGGAGCTGTTTTTT
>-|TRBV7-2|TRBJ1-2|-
CASSLLRQNYGYTF
TGTGCCAGCAGCTTATTGCGCCAGAACTATGGCTACACCTTC
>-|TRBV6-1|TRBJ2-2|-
CASSVPGRNTGELFF
TGTGCCAGCAGTGTACCAGGGAGGAACACCGGGGAGCTGTTTTTT
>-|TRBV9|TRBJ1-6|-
CASSPAAGSPLHF
TGTGCCAGCAGCCCGGCGGCTGGTTCACCCCTCCACTTT
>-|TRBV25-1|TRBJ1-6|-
CASSESNFLQTYNSPLHF
TGTGCCAGCAGTGAATCAAATTTCCTGCAGACATATAATTCACCCCTCCACTTT
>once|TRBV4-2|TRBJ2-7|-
CASSATGLTYEQYF
TGTGCCAGCAGCGCCACAGGATTGACCTACGAGCAGTACTTC
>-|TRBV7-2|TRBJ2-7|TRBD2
CASRGGGSHEQYF
TGTGCCAGCAGGGGCGGGGGAAGTCACGAGCAGTACTTC
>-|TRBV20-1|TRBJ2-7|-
CSARDGTGSWYEQYF
TGCAGTGCTAGAGATGGAACAGGGAGTTGGTACGAGCAGTACTTC
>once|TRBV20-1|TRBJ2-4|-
CSARAAGSGAKNIQYF
TGCAGTGCTAGAGCCGCAGGGTCCGGGGCCAAAAACATTCAGTACTTC
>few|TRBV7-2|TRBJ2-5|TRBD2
CASSLELAGGQETQYF
TGTGCCAGCAGCTTAGAGCTAGCGGGGGGACAAGAGACCCAGTACTTC
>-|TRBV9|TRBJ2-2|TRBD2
CASSVDGTSYDTGELFF
TGTGCCAGCAGCGTAGATGGGACTAGCTATGACACCGGGGAGCTGTTTTTT
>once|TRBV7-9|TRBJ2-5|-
CASSPQTDQETQYF
TGTGCCAGCAGCCCCCAGACAGACCAAGAGACCCAGTACTTC
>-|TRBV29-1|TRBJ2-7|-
CSVEALGGDFVTYEQYF
TGCAGCGTTGAAGCCCTAGGGGGGGATTTTGTAACCTACGAGCAGTACTTC
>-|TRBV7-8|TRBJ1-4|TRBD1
CASSLRRGRGEKLFF
TGTGCCAGCAGCTTACGCAGGGGGCGCGGAGAAAAACTGTTTTTT
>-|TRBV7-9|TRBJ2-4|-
CASSLGVEPRDQYF
TGTGCCAGCAGCTTAGGGGTGGAGCCGCGGGATCAGTACTTC
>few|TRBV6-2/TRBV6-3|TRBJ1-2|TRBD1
CASSPGQLTNYGYTF
TGTGCCAGCAGTCCGGGACAGCTTACTAACTATGGCTACACCTTC
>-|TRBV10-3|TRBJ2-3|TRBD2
CATLAGEGDTQYF
TGTGCCACTTTAGCGGGGGAGGGAGATACGCAGTATTTT
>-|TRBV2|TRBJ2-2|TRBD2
CASRASGGVSGELFF
TGTGCCAGCAGAGCTAGCGGGGGAGTTTCAGGGGAGCTGTTTTTT
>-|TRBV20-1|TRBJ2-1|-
CSARDGGPSPDNEQFF
TGCAGTGCTAGAGATGGGGGGCCCTCTCCCGACAATGAGCAGTTCTTC
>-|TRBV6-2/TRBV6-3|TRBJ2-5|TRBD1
CASGRDSPNEQYF
TGTGCCAGCGGAAGGGACAGCCCTAATGAGCAGTACTTC
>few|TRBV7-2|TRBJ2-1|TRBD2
CASSLAGTSGGTNEQFF
TGTGCCAGCAGCTTAGCGGGGACTAGCGGGGGGACCAATGAGCAGTTCTTC
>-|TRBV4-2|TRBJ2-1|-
CASSQDATQTNEQFF
TGTGCCAGCAGCCAAGATGCGACCCAGACCAATGAGCAGTTCTTC
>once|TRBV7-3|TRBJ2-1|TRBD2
CASSSASGGEQFF
TGTGCCAGCAGCTCCGCTAGCGGGGGTGAGCAGTTCTTC
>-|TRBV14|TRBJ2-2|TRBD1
CASSQGTGYTGELFF
TGTGCCAGCAGCCAAGGGACAGGGTACACCGGGGAGCTGTTTTTT
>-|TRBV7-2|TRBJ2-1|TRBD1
CASSPTNTLTGDQFF
TGTGCCAGCAGCCCGACGAACACCTTAACAGGGGATCAGTTCTTC
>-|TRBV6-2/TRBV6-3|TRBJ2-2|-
CASSYQGHTGELFF
TGTGCCAGCAGTTATCAGGGGCACACCGGGGAGCTGTTTTTT
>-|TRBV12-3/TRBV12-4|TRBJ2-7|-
CASSLGPDSTYEQYF
TGTGCCAGCAGTTTAGGTCCGGACAGTACCTACGAGCAGTACTTC
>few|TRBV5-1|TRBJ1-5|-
CASSLVGSPGQPQHF
TGCGCCAGCAGCTTGGTCGGCTCCCCGGGGCAGCCCCAGCATTTT
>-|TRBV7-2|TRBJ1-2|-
CASSLNSESYGYTF
TGTGCCAGCAGCCTAAATTCAGAGAGCTATGGCTACACCTTC
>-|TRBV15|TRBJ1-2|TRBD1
CATSRDTVDRGYGYTF
TGTGCCACTAGTAGAGATACTGTGGACAGGGGCTATGGCTACACCTTC